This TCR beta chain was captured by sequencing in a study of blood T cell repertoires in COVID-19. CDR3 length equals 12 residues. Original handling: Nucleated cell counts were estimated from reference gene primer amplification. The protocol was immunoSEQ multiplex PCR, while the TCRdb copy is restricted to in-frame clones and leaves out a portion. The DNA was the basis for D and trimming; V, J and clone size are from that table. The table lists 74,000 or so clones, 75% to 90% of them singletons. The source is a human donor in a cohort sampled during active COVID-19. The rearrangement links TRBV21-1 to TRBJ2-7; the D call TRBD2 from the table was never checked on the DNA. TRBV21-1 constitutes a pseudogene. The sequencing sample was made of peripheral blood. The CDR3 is CVRAREVYEQYF. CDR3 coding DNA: TGTGTGCGGGCGCGGGAGGTCTACGAGCAGTACTTC.